Each of the 26 T cell receptor beta chains below was sequenced from the same sample in a study of T cell responses to AZD1222 COVID-19 vaccine. Measured with immunoSEQ multiplex PCR; TCRdb has only the in-frame clones, and not every one. The table includes 110,000 or so clones, about 91% detected once. The sequences come from peripheral blood, collected 28 days after the second AZD1222 dose. These receptors came from an adult who received the AZD1222 COVID-19 vaccine.

This clone was recorded only once. The chain combines TRBV7-2 with TRBJ1-2; D gene ambiguous. Germline V gene data show CDR1 as SGHTA and CDR2 as FQGNSA. The V end lost 5 bases, the J end lost 8 bases, and 15 bases lay between the germline ends. This CDR3 comprises 13 residues. This CDR3 reads CASSKAGPGGYTF. The DNA of the CDR3 is TGTGCCAGCAGCAAAGCCGGGCCGGGAGGCTACACCTTC. Full variable domain (remainder filled in from reference TRBV7-2 and TRBJ1-2): GAGVSQSPSNKVTEKGKDVELRCDPISGHTALYWYRQSLGQGLEFLIYFQGNSAPDKSGLPSDRFSAERTGGSVSTLTIQRTQQEDSAVYLCASSKAGPGGYTFGSGTRLTVV.

The chain combines TRBV7-9 with TRBJ1-1; D might be TRBD1 (5 bases). V lost 2 bases and J 8 bases, leaving 12 bases between the germline ends. The CDR3 loop spans 13 amino acids. The germline CDR1 and CDR2 sequences are SEHNR and FQNEAQ (reference sequence). CDR3 amino acids: CASSLNDQGEAFF. CDR3 nucleotides: TGTGCCAGCAGCTTAAATGATCAGGGAGAAGCTTTCTTT.

The V and J genes are TRBV18 and TRBJ2-3; possible D gene TRBD1, 6 bases. The germline V gene encodes CDR1 KGHSH and CDR2 LQKENI. Trimming removed 3 bases at V and 6 bases at J, with 7 bases between. The CDR3 runs 12 residues. The CDR3 is CASSPGQDTQYF. The CDR3 nucleotides read TGTGCCAGCTCACCTGGACAGGATACGCAGTATTTT.

Notes on this clone: The sample has other DNA sequences that encode this CDR3 too. V usage is TRBV19 and J usage is TRBJ2-2, with D possibly matching TRBD1 (6 bases). Trimming removed 7 bases at V and 5 bases at J, with 11 bases between. Germline values: CDR1 LNHDA, CDR2 SQIVND (reference sequence). This CDR3 contains 13 residues. CDR3 protein: CASKEGDTGELFF. The DNA for the CDR3 is TGTGCCAGTAAAGAGGGGGATACCGGGGAGCTGTTTTTT.

The CDR3 spells CASSQVGARGGVETQYF. The DNA for the CDR3 is TGTGCCAGCAGCCAAGTTGGTGCGCGGGGGGGCGTAGAGACCCAGTACTTC. The chain joins TRBV4-2 to TRBJ2-5; 9 bases align to TRBD2. CDR3 length: 17 amino acids. After removal of 1 base from V and 4 bases from J, the junction contained 10 bases not matched to a gene. CDR1 LGHNA and CDR2 YNFKEQ come from the germline V gene.

This clone has only a few counts. This same CDR3 is encoded by further DNA sequences in the sample. The gene calls are TRBV5-1 and TRBJ1-3, with unresolved D. CDR3 size: 13 residues. V was cut by 4 bases and J by 3 bases, with 8 bases left in between. Germline values: CDR1 SGHRS, CDR2 YFSETQ. The CDR3 nucleotides are TGCGCCAGCAGCCCTGGGTATGGAAACACCATATATTTT. Amino acids: CASSPGYGNTIYF.

Comment on this clone: Within the sample, other DNA sequences also encode this same CDR3. This rearrangement joins TRBV5-6 to TRBJ1-3; TRBD1 is a possible D gene (5 bases). Germline-derived CDR1 and CDR2 are SGHDT and YYEEEE. The V gene lost 0 bases and the J gene lost 3 bases, with 10 bases spanning the gap. This CDR3 comprises 15 residues. The CDR3 here is CASSLGSGLGNTIYF. The CDR3 DNA sequence: TGTGCCAGCAGCTTGGGATCGGGGCTTGGAAACACCATATATTTT.

This chain connects TRBV7-9 to TRBJ1-2; tentatively, D is TRBD1 (5 bases). V was cut by 4 bases and J by 4 bases, with 19 bases left in between. This CDR3 contains 16 residues. Germline CDR1 is SEHNR and CDR2 is FQNEAQ (reference sequence). The CDR3 bases are TGTGCCAGCAGCTCGGTGAGGGGCCAAACGGGCTATGGCTACACCTTC. Its protein product is CASSSVRGQTGYGYTF.

The count of this clone is one. The V gene is TRBV4-3, the J gene TRBJ1-2, with TRBD1 matching 10 bases. Germline trimming cut 6 bases from V and 4 bases from J; bases unmatched to any gene: 11. The CDR3 spans 16 residues. Germline V gene lookup returns CDR1 LGHNA and CDR2 YSLEER. The CDR3 DNA follows: TGCGCCAGCAGGGAAACCCGGACAGGGGGATTCTATGGCTACACCTTC. It codes for CASRETRTGGFYGYTF.

A note on this clone: Other nucleotide sequences in the sample specify the same CDR3. This chain uses TRBV12-3 or TRBV12-4 with TRBJ2-5; no definite D call. The CDR3 covers 11 residues. V gave up 1 base and J gave up 4 bases, with 1 base separating them. In DNA form, the CDR3 reads TGTGCCAGCAGTTTAGGAGAGACCCAGTACTTC. Translating it yields CASSLGETQYF.

J is TRBJ2-1 and V is TRBV3-1 (or the pseudogene TRBV3-2), with D hard to call. The germline V gene encodes CDR1 LGHDT and CDR2 YNNKEL (reference sequence). CDR3 length: 12 amino acids. The germline V and J ends were trimmed by 2 bases and 5 bases, with 4 bases remaining between them. The CDR3 region has the DNA TGTGCCAGCAGCCAAAGGGACAATGAGCAGTTCTTC. Its protein is CASSQRDNEQFF.

CDR3 loop: CATSDSGNSYEQYF. In DNA, the CDR3 is TGTGCCACCAGTGATTCGGGCAACTCCTACGAGCAGTACTTC. This chain uses TRBV24-1 with TRBJ2-7; D not resolved. The CDR3 is 14 amino acids. Germline-derived CDR1 and CDR2 are KGHDR and SFDVKD. V was pared by 2 bases and J by 0 bases, with 7 bases between.

The V call is TRBV19, the J call TRBJ2-7, with D possibly matching TRBD1 (6 bases). The V gene lost 3 bases and the J gene lost 0 bases, with 15 bases spanning the gap. Germline V gene sequence: CDR1 LNHDA, CDR2 SQIVND (reference sequence). The CDR3 is 16 amino acids. CDR3 in DNA: TGTGCCAGTAGTATGACGGACAGCGCTCGCTCCTACGAGCAGTACTTC. This codes for CASSMTDSARSYEQYF.

The CDR3 loop reads CASSLETGIYGYTF. CDR3 DNA: TGTGCCAGCAGTCTAGAGACAGGGATCTATGGCTACACCTTC. V gene TRBV2 combines with J gene TRBJ1-2, with 7 bases matching TRBD1. The germline V gene has CDR1 SNHLY and CDR2 FYNNEI. Unmatched junction bases numbered 7, after V lost 5 bases and J lost 4 bases. The length of the CDR3 is 14 residues.

Here the CDR3 reads CASSQDYGVTEAFF. CDR3 DNA: TGCGCCAGCAGCCAAGATTACGGGGTCACTGAAGCTTTCTTT. The chain recombines TRBV4-3 with TRBJ1-1, with no clear D. The CDR3 consists of 14 residues. V was pared by 0 bases and J by 4 bases, with 9 bases between. The germline CDR1 and CDR2 sequences are LGHNA and YSLEER.

The chain recombines TRBV10-3 with TRBJ1-5; TRBD1 aligns across 7 bases. The ends lost 3 bases at V and 6 bases at J; junction bases unmatched: 2. The CDR3 is made up of 13 amino acids. The V gene's germline CDR1 is ENHRY and CDR2 SYGVKD. The CDR3 DNA sequence: TGTGCCATCAGTGACAGGGGGGTTCAGCCCCAGCATTTT. This sequence encodes CAISDRGVQPQHF.

This chain connects TRBV7-2 to TRBJ2-5, with unresolved D. The CDR3 has 15 amino acids. Per the germline V gene, CDR1 is SGHTA and CDR2 is FQGNSA. The V end was cut by 5 bases, the J end by 4 bases, with 17 bases between. The CDR3 is CASSPDLMGSETQYF. Here the CDR3 DNA reads TGTGCCAGCAGCCCGGATTTAATGGGGTCAGAGACCCAGTACTTC.

The V and J genes are TRBV7-3 and TRBJ2-5; D is perhaps TRBD1 (6 bases). CDR1 is SGHTA, CDR2 FQGTGA, per germline. The ends were cut back, 5 bases at V and 5 bases at J, with 27 bases in the middle. The CDR3 covers 18 residues. CDR3: CASSHRKSRDIGEETQYF. DNA for the CDR3: TGTGCCAGCAGCCACAGGAAAAGTCGGGACATCGGTGAGGAGACCCAGTACTTC.

This clone was seen only once. V usage is TRBV7-9 and J usage is TRBJ1-1; no definite D call. The CDR3 is 15 amino acids. Per the germline V gene, CDR1 is SEHNR and CDR2 is FQNEAQ (reference sequence). V gave up 2 bases and J gave up 0 bases, with 10 bases separating them. CDR3 sequence: CASSLTGFMNTEAFF. Here the CDR3 DNA reads TGTGCCAGCAGCTTAACGGGGTTTATGAACACTGAAGCTTTCTTT.

The chain has TRBV4-1 and TRBJ2-7; weak D call: TRBD2 (7 bases). The germline V gene encodes CDR1 MGHRA and CDR2 YSYEKL. The CDR3 loop spans 17 amino acids. Trimming left V 0 bases short and J 0 bases short, with 15 bases between. The CDR3: CASSQENEGGLSYEQYF. CDR3 nucleotides: TGCGCCAGCAGCCAAGAAAACGAGGGGGGGCTCTCCTACGAGCAGTACTTC.

The V and J genes are TRBV3-1 (or the pseudogene TRBV3-2) and TRBJ1-1; D is unclear. Germline loops: CDR1 LGHDT, CDR2 YNNKEL (reference sequence). Trimming cost V 3 bases and J 3 bases, with 2 bases left between them. The CDR3 totals 11 residues. CDR3 amino acids: CASSQDTEAFF. In nucleotides, the CDR3 is TGTGCCAGCAGCCAGGACACTGAAGCTTTCTTT.

This chain links TRBV5-4 with TRBJ1-1, with D possibly TRBD1 on 5 matching bases. Germline V lookup: CDR1 SGHNT, CDR2 YYREEE (reference sequence). This CDR3 is 15 amino acids long. Deletions cut 3 bases from V and 1 base from J, with 13 bases between. CDR3 sequence: CASSSGGTRNTEAFF. The CDR3, as DNA: TGTGCCAGCAGCTCGGGGGGTACACGGAACACTGAAGCTTTCTTT.

V gene TRBV7-3 combines with J gene TRBJ2-3; D is unclear. The germline gives CDR1 SGHTA, CDR2 FQGTGA. This CDR3 has 13 residues. V was cut by 5 bases and J by 4 bases, with 10 bases left in between. The CDR3, as DNA: TGTGCCAGCAGCCTATACCATTCAGATACGCAGTATTTT. Encoded protein: CASSLYHSDTQYF.

A single count supports this clone. The genes are TRBV11-1 and TRBJ2-7; D gene unclear. This CDR3 has 12 residues. V lost 3 bases and J lost 6, with 9 bases in between. Per the germline V gene, CDR1 is SGHAT and CDR2 is FQDESV (reference sequence). The DNA for the CDR3 is TGTGCCAGCAGCTTCGGACGGAGCGAGCAGTACTTC. Translated: CASSFGRSEQYF.

The chain has TRBV5-4 and TRBJ2-5; TRBD2 matches at 7 bases. Germline lookup yields CDR1 SGHNT and CDR2 YYREEE (reference sequence). Unmatched junction bases numbered 6, after V lost 6 bases and J lost 4 bases. The CDR3 has 13 amino acids. The CDR3 coding sequence is TGTGCCAGCACCCTGGGGGGGGGAGAGACCCAGTACTTC. The encoded protein is CASTLGGGETQYF.

This clone was recorded once. V gene TRBV5-4 combines with J gene TRBJ1-3; D ambiguous. CDR3 length: 15 amino acids. Trimming took off 4 bases at V and 4 bases at J, with 15 bases between the two ends. In germline, CDR1 is SGHNT, CDR2 YYREEE (reference sequence). CDR3: CASSLDRAGGNTIYF. The CDR3 DNA follows: TGTGCCAGCAGCCTCGATCGGGCGGGGGGAAACACCATATATTTT.